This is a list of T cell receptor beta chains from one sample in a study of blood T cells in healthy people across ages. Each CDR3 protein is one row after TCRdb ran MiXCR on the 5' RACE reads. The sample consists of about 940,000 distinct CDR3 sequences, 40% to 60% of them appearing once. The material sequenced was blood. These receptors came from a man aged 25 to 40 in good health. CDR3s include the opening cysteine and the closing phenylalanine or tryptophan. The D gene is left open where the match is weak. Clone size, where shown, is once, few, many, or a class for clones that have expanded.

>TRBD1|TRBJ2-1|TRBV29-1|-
TGCAGCGTTGCCGGGACAGAAGCTATGTACAATGAGCAGTTCTTC
CSVAGTEAMYNEQFF
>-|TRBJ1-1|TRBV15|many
TGTGCCACCAGCAGAGCCCAGGGGATGAACACTGAAGCTTTCTTT
CATSRAQGMNTEAFF
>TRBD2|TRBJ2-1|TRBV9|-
TGTGCCAGCAGCGTAAAGGCTAGCGGGGGGGCCAGGTTGAATGAGCAGTTCTTC
CASSVKASGGARLNEQFF
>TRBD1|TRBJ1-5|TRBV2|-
TGTGCCGGCAGCGACGGACAGGGGGCAATCGGTTACCAGCCCCAGCATTTT
CAGSDGQGAIGYQPQHF
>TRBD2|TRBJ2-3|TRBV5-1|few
TGCGCCAGCAGCTTGGCCGGTGGCGGGGGGTATCTCGCGCAGTATTTT
CASSLAGGGGYLAQYF
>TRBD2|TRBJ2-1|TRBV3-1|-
TGTGCCAGCAGCCAAGGGATACGGGAGGCCTACAATGAGCAGTTCTTC
CASSQGIREAYNEQFF
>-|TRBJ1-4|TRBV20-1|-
TGCAGTGCCGGAATCGATGGCGAAAAACTGTTTTTT
CSAGIDGEKLFF
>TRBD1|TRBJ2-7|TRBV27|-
TGTGCCAGCAGGGGACAGAACTACGAGCAGTACTTC
CASRGQNYEQYF
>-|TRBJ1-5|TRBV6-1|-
TGTGCCAGCAGTGACCTCCAGGGTAGCAATCAGCCCCAGCATTTT
CASSDLQGSNQPQHF
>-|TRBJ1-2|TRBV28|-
TGTGCCACCGAGGACCGCGGCGGCGGCTACACCTTC
CATEDRGGGYTF
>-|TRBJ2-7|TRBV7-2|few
TGTGCCAGCAGCCGGACAGCCGAGACTTTCTACGAGCAGTACTTC
CASSRTAETFYEQYF
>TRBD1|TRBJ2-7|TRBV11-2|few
TGTGCCAGCAGCGATCCTGACACGGACAGGCTCTACGAGCAGTACTTC
CASSDPDTDRLYEQYF
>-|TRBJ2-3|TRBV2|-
TGTGCCAGCACGAGTGGGGGGGCTCCGGCCGCAGATACGCAGTATTTT
CASTSGGAPAADTQYF
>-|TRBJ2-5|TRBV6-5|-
TGTGCCAGCAGTTACGATGAGACCCAGTACTTC
CASSYDETQYF
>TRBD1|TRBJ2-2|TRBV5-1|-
TGCGCCAGCAACCAGGGACAGGGCGTTACCGGGGAGCTGTTTTTT
CASNQGQGVTGELFF
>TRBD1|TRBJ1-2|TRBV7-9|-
TGTGCCGGCACCCAGGGGACAGGGGGCTATGGCTACACCTTC
CAGTQGTGGYGYTF
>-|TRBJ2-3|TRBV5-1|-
TGCGCCAGCAGCTTGGAACTAGCAGTTACAGATACGCAGTATTTT
CASSLELAVTDTQYF
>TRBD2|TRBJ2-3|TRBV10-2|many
TGCGCCAGCATCGGCGGCGGGGGTAACACAGATACGCAGTATTTT
CASIGGGGNTDTQYF